One and the same sample provided the 25 T cell receptor beta chains below, sequenced in a study of metastatic and nonmetastatic thyroid tumors. TCRdb re-called the PCR reads through MiXCR. The data contain roughly 30,000 clones, around 4% of them singletons. Patients were all untreated before their thyroid surgery. The sequenced sample was blood. These receptors all stem from a male donor with papillary thyroid cancer or a benign thyroid nodule (not recorded which). Some clones in this sample may be carry-over from other donors' samples.

This clone was picked up many times. The rearrangement uses TRBV9 and TRBJ1-3, with D possibly matching TRBD1 (6 bases). The length of the CDR3 is 14 residues. The germline gives CDR1 SGDLS, CDR2 YYNGEE. The V gene lost 6 bases and the J gene lost 1 base, with 11 bases spanning the gap. CDR3 DNA sequence: TGTGCCAGCACCTCTACAGGGTCTGGAAACACCATATATTTT. Amino acids: CASTSTGSGNTIYF.

Sample share makes this clone medium-sized. The V call is TRBV6-4, the J call TRBJ2-1; D is ambiguous. This CDR3 comprises 14 residues. The germline gives CDR1 MRHNA, CDR2 SNTAGT. V dropped 0 bases and J dropped 8 bases, with 11 bases sitting between them. CDR3 nucleotides: TGTGCCAGCAGTGACTCGCCGGGTGGGGATGAGCAGTTCTTC. Protein product: CASSDSPGGDEQFF.

For this clone: A junction boundary mismatches the germline segment, possibly from a read error. The chain links TRBV14 to TRBJ2-7; D not certain. The CDR3 is 13 amino acids. CDR1 and CDR2 (germline): SGHDN, FVKESK. As DNA, the CDR3 is TGTGCCAGCAGGCAAGTATCGTTCTACGAGCAGTACTTC. Translation gives CASRQVSFYEQYF.

This clone has only a few counts. V usage is TRBV20-1 and J usage is TRBJ2-7; D call uncertain. Trimming took off 0 bases at V and 3 bases at J, with 3 bases between the two ends. In germline, CDR1 is DFQATT, CDR2 SNEGSKA (reference sequence). The CDR3 totals 11 residues. As DNA, the CDR3 is TGCAGTGCTAGAGAGAACTACGAGCAGTACTTC. Translating it yields CSARENYEQYF.

To note about this clone: The junction departs from the called germline gene at one end, perhaps through a read error. This sequence joins TRBV6-2 or TRBV6-3 and TRBJ2-2; no reliable D call. This CDR3 contains 14 residues. Per the germline V gene, CDR1 is MNHEY and CDR2 is SVGEGT. The CDR3 region is CASKNSLNTGELFF. DNA of the CDR3: TGCGCCAGCAAGAATAGCTTGAACACCGGGGAGCTGTTTTTT.

This clone is labeled medium-sized (0.01 to 0.1%). The chain is built from TRBV11-2 and TRBJ2-1; 12 bases agree with TRBD2. With 5 bases clipped from V and 5 bases from J, the junction kept 4 bases outside the gene matches. Germline CDR1 SGHAT, CDR2 FQNNGV. The CDR3 is 15 residues long. The CDR3 region is CASSPRLAGDNEQFF. CDR3 nucleotide sequence: TGTGCCAGCAGCCCTCGACTAGCGGGGGACAATGAGCAGTTCTTC.

This clone was found many times. The chain is built from TRBV6-1 and TRBJ2-2; D is possibly TRBD1 or TRBD2 (6 bases each). V was pared by 7 bases and J by 3 bases, with 18 bases between. CDR3 length: 16 amino acids. In germline, CDR1 is MNHNS, CDR2 SASEGT. This CDR3 reads CASNRGPGADTGELFF. The DNA of the CDR3 is TGTGCCAGCAACAGAGGGCCGGGGGCGGACACCGGGGAGCTGTTTTTT.

J is TRBJ1-5 and V is TRBV27, with a possible D match to TRBD1 (5 bases). V lost 8 bases to trimming and J lost 5 bases, with 22 bases between them. CDR3 length equals 16 residues. Germline lookup yields CDR1 MNHEY and CDR2 SMNVEV (reference sequence). This CDR3 reads CASGSKGSQRDQPQHF. The CDR3 nucleotides are TGTGCCAGCGGATCCAAGGGGAGTCAACGCGATCAGCCCCAGCATTTT.

This rearrangement joins TRBV19 to TRBJ1-5; 8 bases are a match to TRBD1. V was clipped by 5 bases and J by 8 bases; unmatched bases: 11. This CDR3 spans 15 amino acids. Germline V gives CDR1 LNHDA, CDR2 SQIVND (reference sequence). In DNA form, the CDR3 reads TGTGCCAGTAGTTCTGGGACAGGCGAAAGAAAGCCCCAGCATTTT. Encoded protein: CASSSGTGERKPQHF. Full variable domain (rest looked up from reference TRBV19 and TRBJ1-5): DGGITQSPKYLFRKEGQNVTLSCEQNLNHDAMYWYRQDPGQGLRLIYYSQIVNDFQKGDIAEGYSVSREKKESFPLTVTSAQKNPTAFYLCASSSGTGERKPQHFGDGTRLSIL.

This clone was counted only a few times. V gene TRBV6-2 or TRBV6-3 combines with J gene TRBJ1-1; TRBD1 is a possible D gene (5 bases). V was cut by 5 bases and J by 1 base, with 14 bases left in between. Germline V gene data show CDR1 as MNHEY and CDR2 as SVGEGT. The CDR3 loop spans 15 amino acids. The CDR3 region has the DNA TGTGCCAGCAGTAAAGGATACAGGCCGAACACTGAAGCTTTCTTT. It translates to CASSKGYRPNTEAFF.

The chain is built from TRBV7-6 and TRBJ2-7; TRBD1 aligns across 9 bases. This CDR3 spans 15 amino acids. The ends lost 0 bases at V and 3 bases at J; junction bases unmatched: 3. Germline loops: CDR1 SGHVS, CDR2 FNYEAQ. The CDR3 sequence: CASSLAGTGLYEQYF. The CDR3, as DNA: TGTGCCAGCAGCTTAGCGGGGACAGGGCTCTACGAGCAGTACTTC.

This clone was seen only a few times. The chain has TRBV7-3 and TRBJ2-2; D possibly uses TRBD1 or TRBD2 (6 bases each). The germline V gene has CDR1 SGHTA and CDR2 FQGTGA. The length of the CDR3 is 16 residues. V was cut by 5 bases and J by 0 bases, with 13 bases left in between. CDR3 amino acids: CASSPLRGPNTGELFF. The CDR3 DNA reads as TGTGCCAGCAGCCCGCTTCGGGGGCCGAACACCGGGGAGCTGTTTTTT.

This clone was found many times. The chain couples TRBV28 to TRBJ2-5; D may match TRBD1 or TRBD2 (5 bases each). The germline V gene has CDR1 MDHEN and CDR2 SYDVKM. There are 15 residues in the CDR3. V was pared by 8 bases and J by 2 bases, with 18 bases between. Here the CDR3 reads CASSSGGGGQETQYF. The CDR3 DNA is TGTGCCAGCTCCTCCGGTGGGGGTGGGCAAGAGACCCAGTACTTC.

This clone was observed a handful of times. This may be a read error, as it is one base from a much larger clone. V gene TRBV29-1 combines with J gene TRBJ2-7; 9 bases are shared with TRBD2. The V gene's germline CDR1 is SQVTM and CDR2 ANQGSEA. The CDR3 runs 15 residues. The CDR3 region has the DNA TGCAGAGTTGACCACCTAGCGGGGCCTGACTACGAGCAGTACTTC. This gives the protein CRVDHLAGPDYEQYF.

This clone showed up many times. Other DNA sequences in the same sample also yield this CDR3. The chain carries TRBV2 and TRBJ1-5; 7 bases align to TRBD1. The V gene's germline CDR1 is SNHLY and CDR2 FYNNEI. V lost 3 bases to trimming and J lost 8 bases; unmatched junction nucleotides: 7. This CDR3 is built from 14 residues. CDR3 region: CASSEVPGGEPQHF. In DNA, the CDR3 is TGTGCCAGCAGTGAGGTGCCAGGGGGAGAGCCCCAGCATTTT.

This clone is labeled medium-sized. The chain links TRBV12-3 or TRBV12-4 to TRBJ2-1; 10 bases match TRBD2. The CDR3 length is 14 residues. V lost 7 bases and J lost 3; bases outside the gene matches: 3. CDR3 DNA sequence: TGTGCCAGCAAACTAGCGGGAATCTACAATGAGCAGTTCTTC. It encodes CASKLAGIYNEQFF.

This clone occurred many times. The chain has TRBV7-9 and TRBJ2-1; D perhaps matches TRBD1 (5 bases). This CDR3 is 14 amino acids long. V lost 2 bases and J lost 5, with 10 bases in between. Germline V gene data show CDR1 as SEHNR and CDR2 as FQNEAQ (reference sequence). The CDR3 spells CASSLTQGDNEQFF. The CDR3 DNA is TGTGCCAGCAGCTTAACCCAGGGCGACAATGAGCAGTTCTTC.

This clone was seen more than once but under ten times. A much larger clone lies a single base off, so this may be a read error. The chain recombines TRBV24-1 with TRBJ2-5; TRBD2 might be the D (5 bases). The CDR3 is 16 amino acids. V lost 0 bases and J 6 bases, leaving 16 bases between the germline ends. Germline loops: CDR1 KGHDR, CDR2 SFDVKD. In nucleotides, the CDR3 is TGTGCCACCAGTGATTTGGGCCCGGGGAATGGACAGACCCAGTACTTC. Its protein is CATSDLGPGNGQTQYF.

This clone is labeled medium-sized (0.01 to 0.1%). The J gene is TRBJ2-2, the V gene TRBV12-3 or TRBV12-4, with 11 bases that match TRBD2. The CDR3 contains 17 residues. V was pared by 5 bases and J by 7 bases, with 12 bases of the junction left unmatched. The chain's CDR3 is CASSGISGRALGGELFF. CDR3 nucleotides: TGTGCCAGCAGTGGAATTAGCGGGAGGGCCTTGGGCGGGGAGCTGTTTTTT.

Ten or more counts support this clone. The J gene is TRBJ2-5, the V gene TRBV20-1, with D unresolved. Trimming cost V 1 base and J 4 bases, with 7 bases left between them. In germline, CDR1 is DFQATT, CDR2 SNEGSKA (reference sequence). The CDR3 length is 12 residues. The CDR3 reads CSARAPAETQYF. CDR3 in DNA: TGCAGTGCTAGAGCTCCGGCAGAGACCCAGTACTTC.

About this clone itself: A read error is possible here, since a much larger clone lies one base away. This chain uses TRBV4-3 with TRBJ1-1; tentatively, D is TRBD1 (6 bases). This CDR3 spans 16 amino acids. Germline V gives CDR1 LGHNA, CDR2 YSLEER. V shed 1 base and J shed 1 base, with 13 bases lying between them. CDR3 sequence reads: CASSQAPDSKNTEAFF. In nucleotides, the CDR3 is TGCGCCAGCAGCCAAGCCCCGGACAGCAAGAACACTGAAGCTTTCTTT.

This clone has only a few counts. The chain employs TRBV5-8 and TRBJ1-4; D remains unclear. Germline V gene lookup returns CDR1 SGHTS and CDR2 YDEGEE. V was clipped by 1 base and J by 0 bases, with 7 bases between them. The CDR3 loop spans 15 amino acids. The CDR3, as DNA: TGTGCCAGCAGCTTGAAGAGTGCAACTAATGAAAAACTGTTTTTT. Its translation is CASSLKSATNEKLFF. Complete variable domain (other parts from reference TRBV5-8 and TRBJ1-4): EAGVTQSPTHLIKTRGQQATLRCSPISGHTSVYWYQQALGLGLQFLLWYDEGEERNRGNFPPRFSGRQFPNYSSELNVNALELEDSALYLCASSLKSATNEKLFFGSGTQLSVL.

The genes are TRBV19 and TRBJ2-7; D remains unclear. The germline V and J ends were trimmed by 3 bases and 3 bases, with 9 bases remaining between them. Germline V gene sequence: CDR1 LNHDA, CDR2 SQIVND (reference sequence). The CDR3 consists of 13 residues. The CDR3 here is CASSINPSYEQYF. Written as DNA, the CDR3 is TGTGCCAGTAGTATTAATCCTAGCTACGAGCAGTACTTC. Supplemented by reference TRBV19 and TRBJ2-7, the full variable domain reads DGGITQSPKYLFRKEGQNVTLSCEQNLNHDAMYWYRQDPGQGLRLIYYSQIVNDFQKGDIAEGYSVSREKKESFPLTVTSAQKNPTAFYLCASSINPSYEQYFGPGTRLTVT.

The V and J genes are TRBV5-1 and TRBJ2-1; 7 bases match TRBD2. The CDR3 loop spans 16 amino acids. CDR1 SGHRS and CDR2 YFSETQ come from the germline V gene. V lost 5 bases to trimming and J lost 8 bases; unmatched junction nucleotides: 16. The CDR3 loop reads CASRSGASGIGDEQFF. The DNA for the CDR3 is TGCGCCAGCAGATCCGGAGCTAGCGGTATAGGGGATGAGCAGTTCTTC.

There are many counts of this clone. This chain joins TRBV2 and TRBJ2-5, with 11 bases matching TRBD1. Losses at the gene ends were 8 bases for V and 5 bases for J; bases not matched to a gene: 7. This CDR3 spans 14 amino acids. Looked up from germline, CDR1 is SNHLY and CDR2 is FYNNEI. The CDR3 region has the DNA TGTGCCAGCTCCCGGGACAGGGGGTCGGAGACCCAGTACTTC. It translates to CASSRDRGSETQYF.